This TCR beta chain was profiled in a study of beta chain features in type 1 diabetes. Study-level information: Examined across all samples were around 110,000,000 sorted cells.

Expressed TCRB transcripts were sequenced, since all the RNA that had been isolated was reverse transcribed. Some clones are missing from TCRdb's copy, which holds only in-frame ones; the method was immunoSEQ multiplex PCR. Altogether fewer than 250,000 clones are present, around 68% being singletons, with the ten largest covering approximately 0.053%. Findings of the study overall: In all four CD4+ subsets, TCRB CDR3 length was significantly, moderately reduced in type 1 diabetes.

Notes on this clone: Its antigen remains unknown.

Naive, central memory, regulatory and stem cell-like memory cells within the CD4+ compartment were sorted using CD45RO/CCR7/CD25/CD127/CD95/CD27. V was cut by 1 base and J by 1 base, with 10 bases left in between. Germline V gene sequence: CDR1 LNHNV, CDR2 YYDKDF (reference sequence). The CDR3 spans 15 residues. The origin of this receptor is a man in his thirties or forties in good health. The V call is TRBV15, the J call TRBJ1-1; tentative D call: TRBD1 (5 bases). Sequenced material: naive CD4+ T cells from blood. The CDR3 sequence is CATSRVRGENTEAFF. For the CDR3, the DNA is TGTGCCACCAGCAGAGTGAGGGGAGAGAACACTGAAGCTTTCTTT. Full variable domain (outside the CDR3, taken from reference TRBV15 and TRBJ1-1): DAMVIQNPRYQVTQFGKPVTLSCSQTLNHNVMYWYQQKSSQAPKLLFHYYDKDFNNEADTPDNFQSRRPNTSFCFLDIRSPGLGDTAMYLCATSRVRGENTEAFFGQGTRLTVV.